These 3 T cell receptor beta chains were all obtained from the same sample, sequenced in a study of blood T cell repertoires in COVID-19. The method was immunoSEQ multiplex PCR; TCRdb's version includes in-frame clones alone and lacks a portion of them. The sample has about 130,000 clones, over 80% seen once; the top ten hold approximately 8.7%. Sequenced: peripheral blood. All receptors derive from a middle-aged man with active or convalescent COVID-19.

This chain uses TRBV5-1 with TRBJ2-1, with D possibly being TRBD2 (5 bases). The CDR3 has 16 residues. V was pared by 0 bases and J by 0 bases, with 10 bases between. Germline CDR1 is SGHRS and CDR2 is YFSETQ. In nucleotides, the CDR3 is TGCGCCAGCAGCTTGGCCATAGGGAGCTCCTACAATGAGCAGTTCTTC. The encoded protein is CASSLAIGSSYNEQFF.

V usage is TRBV7-3 and J usage is TRBJ1-5; TRBD1 agrees at 8 bases. Germline-derived CDR1 and CDR2 are SGHTA and FQGTGA. This CDR3 contains 15 residues. The V gene end was trimmed by 5 bases and the J gene end by 1 base; junction bases not matched to a gene: 4. CDR3 in amino acids: CASSPTGGSNQPQHF. The CDR3 coding sequence is TGTGCCAGCAGCCCCACAGGGGGAAGCAATCAGCCCCAGCATTTT.

This chain links TRBV19 with TRBJ1-3; TRBD1 agrees at 7 bases. The ends lost 2 bases at V and 4 bases at J; junction bases unmatched: 5. The CDR3 runs to 15 residues. Germline V lookup: CDR1 LNHDA, CDR2 SQIVND (reference sequence). CDR3 loop: CASSILQGLGNTIYF. In DNA, the CDR3 is TGTGCCAGTAGTATATTACAGGGGCTGGGAAACACCATATATTTT.